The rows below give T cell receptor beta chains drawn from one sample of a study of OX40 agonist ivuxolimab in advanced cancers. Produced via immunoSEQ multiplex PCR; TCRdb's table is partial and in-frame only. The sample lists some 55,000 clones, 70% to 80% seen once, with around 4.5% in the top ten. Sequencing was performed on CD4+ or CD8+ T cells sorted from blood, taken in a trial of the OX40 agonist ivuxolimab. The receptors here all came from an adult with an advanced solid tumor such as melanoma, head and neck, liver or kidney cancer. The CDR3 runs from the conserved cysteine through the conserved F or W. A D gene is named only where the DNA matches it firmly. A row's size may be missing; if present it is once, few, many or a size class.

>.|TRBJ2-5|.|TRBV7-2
TGTGCCAGCAGCTATCAAGAGACCCAGTACTTC
CASSYQETQYF
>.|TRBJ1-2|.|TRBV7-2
TGTGCCAGCAGCCCTCGAGAGGGGGGCTACACCTTC
CASSPREGGYTF
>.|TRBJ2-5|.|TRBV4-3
TGCGCCAGCAGCCACGGGTCCTCCCTCAAAGAGACCCAGTACTTC
CASSHGSSLKETQYF
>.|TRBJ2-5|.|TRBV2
TGTGCCAGCAGTCGGCCTAAGGGCGCACATGGGGAGCAGTACTTC
CASSRPKGAHGEQYF
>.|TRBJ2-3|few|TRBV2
TGTGCCAGCAGCCTCGACGTCACAGATACGCAGTATTTT
CASSLDVTDTQYF
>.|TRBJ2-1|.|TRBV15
TGTGCCACCAGCAGAGAGGGGGGTTCCCCCAATGAGCAGTTCTTC
CATSREGGSPNEQFF
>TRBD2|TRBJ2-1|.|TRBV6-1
TGTGCCAGCAGTGAGACTAGCGTCTACAATGAGCAGTTCTTC
CASSETSVYNEQFF
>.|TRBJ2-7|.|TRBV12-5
TGTGCTAGTGGTCGGGACACCTACGAGCAGTACTTC
CASGRDTYEQYF
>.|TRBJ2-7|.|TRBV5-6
TGTGCCAGCAGCTTGGGGTACGAGCAGTACTTC
CASSLGYEQYF
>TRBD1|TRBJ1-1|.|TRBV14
TGTGCCAGCAGCCACCAAGGGGGCGGGACTGAAGCTTTCTTT
CASSHQGGGTEAFF
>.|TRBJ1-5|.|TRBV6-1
TGTGCCAGCAGTCCGGTACAGTCGGCTCAGCCCCAGCATTTT
CASSPVQSAQPQHF
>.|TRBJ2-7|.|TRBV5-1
TGCGCCAGCAGCTCCCTAACAGGGTTCTCCTACGAGCAGTACTTC
CASSSLTGFSYEQYF
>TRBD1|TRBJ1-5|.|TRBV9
TGTGCCAGCAGCGTAGGTACAGGGGGTGGTCAGCCCCAGCATTTT
CASSVGTGGGQPQHF
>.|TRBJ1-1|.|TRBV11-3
TGTGCCAGCAGCTCTCCCCGACAGACTGAAGCTTTCTTT
CASSSPRQTEAFF
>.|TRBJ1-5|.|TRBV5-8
TGTGCCAGCAGCTTGGCGGGGTGGCGCAATCAGCCCCAGCATTTT
CASSLAGWRNQPQHF
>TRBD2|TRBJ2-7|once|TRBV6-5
TGTGCCAGCATCCCAAGGGAGGGTCTCGGTGAGCAGTACTTC
CASIPREGLGEQYF
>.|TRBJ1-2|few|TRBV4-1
TGCGCCAGCAGCCCTGGGACATACATGAACTATGGCTACACCTTC
CASSPGTYMNYGYTF
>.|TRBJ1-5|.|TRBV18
TGTGCCAGCTCGGGGGGTGAATACCTCAATCAGCCCCAGCATTTT
CASSGGEYLNQPQHF
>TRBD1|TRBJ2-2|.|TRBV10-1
TGCGCCAGCGGCGGACAGGGAATGGTGACCGGGGAGCTGTTTTTT
CASGGQGMVTGELFF
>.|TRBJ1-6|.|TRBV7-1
TGTGCCAGCAGCTTAGTGTCTCAGGGAGGTTCACCCCTCCACTTT
CASSLVSQGGSPLHF
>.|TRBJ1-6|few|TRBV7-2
TGTGCCAGCAGCTTAGGGGCGGGGGCAGGAACGAATTCACCCCTCCACTTT
CASSLGAGAGTNSPLHF
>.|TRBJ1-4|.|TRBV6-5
TGTGCCAGCAGTTCAGGGGTAGGGGCGGGGGAAAAACTGTTTTTT
CASSSGVGAGEKLFF
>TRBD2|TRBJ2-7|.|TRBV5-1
TGCGCCAGCAGCTTGGTCAGCACTGGGATAGCGGGAGGATACTCCTACGAGCAGTACTTC
CASSLVSTGIAGGYSYEQYF
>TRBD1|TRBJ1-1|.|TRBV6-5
TGTGCCAGCAGTACCCGGACAGGGACCACTGAAGCTTTCTTT
CASSTRTGTTEAFF
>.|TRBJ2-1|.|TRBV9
TGTGCCAGCAGCCCCGGCTCGGTTACCTACAATGAGCAGTTCTTC
CASSPGSVTYNEQFF
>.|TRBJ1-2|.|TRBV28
TGTGCCAGCAGTTTGCCCCCCCCAAGCTATGGCTACACCTTC
CASSLPPPSYGYTF
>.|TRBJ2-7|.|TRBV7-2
TGTGCCAGCAGCTTCGGGGCCCACGAGCAGTACTTC
CASSFGAHEQYF
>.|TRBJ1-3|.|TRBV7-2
TGTGCCAGCAGGACGTTCGGTGACCCATCTGGAAACACCATATATTTT
CASRTFGDPSGNTIYF
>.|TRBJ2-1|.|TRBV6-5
TGTGCCAGCAGGAAGCCGTCGGCCAACAATGAGCAGTTCTTC
CASRKPSANNEQFF
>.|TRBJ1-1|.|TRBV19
TGTGCCAGTAGTATAGACAGGCTGAACACTGAAGCTTTCTTT
CASSIDRLNTEAFF
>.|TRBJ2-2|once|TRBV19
TGTGCCAGTAGTATCGGTGAGGTGGGGAACACCGGGGAGCTGTTTTTT
CASSIGEVGNTGELFF
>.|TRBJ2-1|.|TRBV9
TGTGCCAGCAGCGTAAACAGGGCCCCTAATGAGCAGTTCTTC
CASSVNRAPNEQFF
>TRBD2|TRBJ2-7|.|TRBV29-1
TGCAGCGTGTCCGGGACTAGCGGAACCTACGAGCAGTACTTC
CSVSGTSGTYEQYF
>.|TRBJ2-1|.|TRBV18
TGTGCCAGCTCACCACCCCCAGATTACAATGAGCAGTTCTTC
CASSPPPDYNEQFF
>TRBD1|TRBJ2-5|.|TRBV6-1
TGTGCCAGCAGTGTACAGGGGTTCAAATACCAAGAGACCCAGTACTTC
CASSVQGFKYQETQYF
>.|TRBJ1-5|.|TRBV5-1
TGCGCCAGCAGCCCTCCCGTGGATAGCAATCAGCCCCAGCATTTT
CASSPPVDSNQPQHF
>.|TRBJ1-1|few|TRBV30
TGTGCCTGGAGTGTACAGGGAGTTTTTGAAGCTTTCTTT
CAWSVQGVFEAFF
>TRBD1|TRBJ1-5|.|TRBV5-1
TGCGCCAGCAGCTTGGGGGACAGAAATCAGCCCCAGCATTTT
CASSLGDRNQPQHF
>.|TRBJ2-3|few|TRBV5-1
TGCGCCAGCAGTCCGGCCGGGGGGCCCACAGATACGCAGTATTTT
CASSPAGGPTDTQYF
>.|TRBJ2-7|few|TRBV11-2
TGTGCCAGCAGTCAAAACGGGGGGCGAAGCGAGCAGTACTTC
CASSQNGGRSEQYF
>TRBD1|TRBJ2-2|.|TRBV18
TGTGCCAGCTCACCGACACAGGGGACCGGGGAGCTGTTTTTT
CASSPTQGTGELFF
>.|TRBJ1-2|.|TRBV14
TGTGCCAGCAGCCAAGCGGGGGGCGGCTATGGCTACACCTTC
CASSQAGGGYGYTF
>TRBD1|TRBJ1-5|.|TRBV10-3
TGTGCCATCAGGCAGGGGGCTGTCGGCAATCAGCCCCAGCATTTT
CAIRQGAVGNQPQHF
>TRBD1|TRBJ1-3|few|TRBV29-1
TGCAGCGGACGGACAGGGTCTGGAAACACCATATATTTT
CSGRTGSGNTIYF
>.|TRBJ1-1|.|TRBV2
TGTGCCAGCAGTGAAAGGGCCAGTCTCATGAACACTGAAGCTTTCTTT
CASSERASLMNTEAFF
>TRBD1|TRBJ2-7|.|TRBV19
TGTGCCAGTGCCCGGGACAGGGTGAACGAGCAGTACTTC
CASARDRVNEQYF
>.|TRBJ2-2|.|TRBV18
TGTGCCAGCTCACCCCGCGTGGACGGGGAGCTGTTTTTT
CASSPRVDGELFF
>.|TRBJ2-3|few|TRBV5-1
TGCGCCAGCAGCTTGGTCGGGACGGACAACTCAGATACGCAGTATTTT
CASSLVGTDNSDTQYF
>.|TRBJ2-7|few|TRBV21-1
TGTGCCAGCAGCAAGGCGCCTGTGGTTGGGACAGGTCTCTACGAGCAGTACTTC
CASSKAPVVGTGLYEQYF
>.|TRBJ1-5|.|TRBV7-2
TGTGCCAGCAGCTCTAGGACAGACGATCAGCCCCAGCATTTT
CASSSRTDDQPQHF
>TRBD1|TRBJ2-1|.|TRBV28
TGTGCCAGCACCTCCGGACAGGGGAGGGTCGATGAGCAGTTCTTC
CASTSGQGRVDEQFF
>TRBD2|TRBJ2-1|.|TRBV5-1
TGCGCCAGCAGCTTTTCGACTAGCGGCCTTACCTACAATGAGCAGTTCTTC
CASSFSTSGLTYNEQFF
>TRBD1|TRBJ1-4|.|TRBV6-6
TGTGCCAGCAGTTCACAGACAGGGGATCACGAAAAACTGTTTTTT
CASSSQTGDHEKLFF
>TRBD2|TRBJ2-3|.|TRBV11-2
TGTGCCAGCAGCTTAGGTGGTTGGACTAGCGGGGGGGCCGCAGATACGCAGTATTTT
CASSLGGWTSGGAADTQYF
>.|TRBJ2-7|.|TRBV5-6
TGTGCCAGCAGTTCAGTCCGGGGTAGTCGGTACGAGCAGTACTTC
CASSSVRGSRYEQYF
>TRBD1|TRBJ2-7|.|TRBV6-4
TGTGCCAGGCCCCGGACAGGGTTCATCGAGCAGTACTTC
CARPRTGFIEQYF
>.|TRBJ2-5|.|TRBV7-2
TGTGCCAGCAGCTTGGGGGGACAGCAAGAGACCCAGTACTTC
CASSLGGQQETQYF